The T cell receptor beta chain under discussion was sequenced for a study of T cells in Graves' hyperthyroidism and ophthalmopathy. RNA transcripts provided the source from which TCR beta CDR3 regions were amplified. HTBI primers were employed in a first-round RT-PCR of the TCR CDR3. TCRdb ran MiXCR on the multiplex PCR reads and lists one entry per CDR3 protein. There are about 760,000 distinct CDR3 sequences in the sample; under 45% occur only once, and around 32% lies in the top ten. Calling Graves' hyperthyroidism stable meant ophthalmopathy did not progress within 18 months. The CDR3 has 15 residues. Trimming took off 5 bases at V and 0 bases at J, with 13 bases between the two ends. CDR1 and CDR2 (germline): LNHDA, SQIVND (reference sequence).

The chain joins TRBV19 to TRBJ1-2; D is uncertain. Sequenced: blood. This clonotype was obtained from a middle-aged woman with Graves' hyperthyroidism. CDR3: CASSPEIFANYGYTF. The CDR3 region has the DNA TGTGCCAGTAGTCCAGAGATTTTTGCTAACTATGGCTACACCTTC.